These 4 T cell receptor beta chains came from one sample sequenced in a study of blood T cell repertoires in COVID-19. Sequencing was performed with immunoSEQ multiplex PCR; in TCRdb, only in-frame clones are kept and a portion is missing. The table has 200,000 or so clones, around nine tenths seen once; the top ten hold around 2.9%. The sample was peripheral blood. These receptors came from a woman between 55 and 75 years old with acute or convalescent COVID-19.

The CDR3 loop reads CASSLPDKDGYTF. DNA for the CDR3: TGTGCCAGCAGTTTACCCGACAAGGATGGCTACACCTTC. The rearrangement links TRBV12-3 or TRBV12-4 to TRBJ1-2; D is uncertain. The germline V and J ends were trimmed by 2 bases and 6 bases, with 10 bases remaining between them. The CDR3 has 13 amino acids.

The rearrangement uses TRBV2 and TRBJ1-6; TRBD1 aligns across 10 bases. CDR3 length: 18 residues. Germline CDR1 is SNHLY and CDR2 is FYNNEI. Unmatched junction bases numbered 9, after V lost 3 bases and J lost 4 bases. This CDR3 is CASSERTGGYTYNSPLHF. The CDR3 bases are TGTGCCAGCAGTGAGAGGACAGGGGGTTATACGTATAATTCACCCCTCCACTTT.

The chain recombines TRBV5-1 with TRBJ1-1, with 9 bases lining up with TRBD1. Germline CDR1 SGHRS, CDR2 YFSETQ. V gave up 9 bases and J gave up 3 bases; unmatched junction bases: 15. The CDR3 length is 16 residues. For the CDR3, the DNA is TGCGCCACCCAGAGGGGATGGGACAGGGTGGACACTGAAGCTTTCTTT. It translates to CATQRGWDRVDTEAFF. Combining the CDR3 with reference TRBV5-1 and TRBJ1-1 gives the whole variable domain KAGVTQTPRYLIKTRGQQVTLSCSPISGHRSVSWYQQTPGQGLQFLFEYFSETQRNKGNFPGRFSGRQFSNSRSEMNVSTLELGDSALYLCATQRGWDRVDTEAFFGQGTRLTVV.

The rearrangement links TRBV14 to TRBJ2-7; possibly TRBD1 for D (5 bases). CDR1 and CDR2 from the germline V gene are SGHDN and FVKESK. V dropped 5 bases and J dropped 7 bases, with 9 bases sitting between them. The CDR3 contains 11 residues. CDR3 sequence reads: CASSAPGEQYF. DNA of the CDR3: TGTGCCAGCAGCGCCCCAGGGGAGCAGTACTTC.